The present T cell receptor (beta chain) was sequenced within a study of response to subunit inactivated influenza vaccine. A single record per CDR3 protein comes from TCRdb applying MiXCR to the RT-PCR reads. Of approximately 300,000 distinct CDR3 sequences in the sample, approximately 20% were seen once. Broader study findings: Researchers suggested that each seasonal influenza vaccination recruits few new T cells.

In the case of this clonotype: Its antigen is still unknown.

CDR1 is SGHKS and CDR2 is YYEKEE in the germline V gene (reference sequence). V was clipped by 2 bases and J by 4 bases, with 15 bases between them. This CDR3 contains 15 residues. The chain employs TRBV5-5 and TRBJ1-1, with TRBD1 as a possible D gene (5 bases). Sample: PBMCs from blood, taken less than 22 months after vaccination. The sequence came from a man between 50 and 75 years old who received an inactivated influenza vaccine. CDR3 in DNA: TGTGCCAGCAGCTTCAGGGTTGAGAGGAGCACTGAAGCTTTCTTT. It specifies CASSFRVERSTEAFF.